Ten or more counts support the clone carrying this T cell receptor (beta chain). Time point described: newly diagnosed GD, antithyroid drugs for less than 3 months. Isolated PBMC RNA provided the starting material for the TCR library. The sample belongs to a study of regulatory T cells in long-lasting Graves disease. Arm-PCR of CDR3 regions and iRepertoire HTBI primers were the basis on which TCR beta libraries were built. TCRdb re-analysed the multiplex PCR reads in MiXCR, keeping a single row per CDR3 protein. The table has almost 450,000 distinct CDR3 sequences, 15% to 20% seen once. These data were also filed under a second study, of T cells in Graves' hyperthyroidism and ophthalmopathy.

The sample here was peripheral blood mononuclear cells (PBMCs), taken at new diagnosis, from a patient treated with antithyroid drugs. The receptor comes from a woman aged 25 to 45 with Graves disease.

DNA for the CDR3: TGTGCCAGCAGTTTCCTAGACCGTTCTGAGCAGTTCTTC. Translation: CASSFLDRSEQFF. The rearrangement joins TRBV12-3 or TRBV12-4 to TRBJ2-1; D ambiguous. V was clipped by 3 bases and J by 9 bases, with 12 bases between them. The CDR3 is 13 residues long.